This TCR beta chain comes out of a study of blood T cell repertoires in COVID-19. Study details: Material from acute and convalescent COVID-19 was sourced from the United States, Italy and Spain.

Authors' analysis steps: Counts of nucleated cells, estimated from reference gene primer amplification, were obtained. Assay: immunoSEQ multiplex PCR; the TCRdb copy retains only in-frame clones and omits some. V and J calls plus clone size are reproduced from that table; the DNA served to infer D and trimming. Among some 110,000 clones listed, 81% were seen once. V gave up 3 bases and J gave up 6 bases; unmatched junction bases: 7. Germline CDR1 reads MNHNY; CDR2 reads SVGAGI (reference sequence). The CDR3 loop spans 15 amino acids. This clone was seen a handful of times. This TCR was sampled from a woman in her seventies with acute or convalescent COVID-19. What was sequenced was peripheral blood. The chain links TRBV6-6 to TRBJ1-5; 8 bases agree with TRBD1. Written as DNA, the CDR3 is TGTGCCAGCAGTTATACCGGACAGGGCAGTCAGCCCCAGCATTTT. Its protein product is CASSYTGQGSQPQHF.